These T cell receptor beta chains were read from a single sample in a study of cytomegalovirus exposure and HLA in healthy donors. Produced via immunoSEQ multiplex PCR; TCRdb's table is partial and in-frame only. The data contain over 100,000 clones, around 87% of them singletons. Sequenced material: PBMCs. The receptors derive from a woman in her late teens or twenties in good health and CMV-seropositive. CDR3s include the opening cysteine and the closing phenylalanine or tryptophan. D genes are given only for firm matches. Size tells how often a clone was seen (once, few, many) or the class of an expanded clone, and some rows leave it out.

V gene: TRBV30
D gene: -
J gene: TRBJ1-1
clone size: -
CDR3 protein: CAWSPGVNTEAFF
CDR3 DNA: TGTGCCTGGAGTCCGGGAGTCAACACTGAAGCTTTCTTT

V gene: TRBV7-2
D gene: TRBD2
J gene: TRBJ2-7
clone size: -
CDR3 protein: CASSLELWTSYEQYF
CDR3 DNA: TGTGCCAGCAGCTTAGAATTATGGACTAGCTACGAGCAGTACTTC

V gene: TRBV7-8
D gene: TRBD1
J gene: TRBJ2-7
clone size: -
CDR3 protein: CASSSPGTGNSYEQYF
CDR3 DNA: TGTGCCAGCAGCTCCCCCGGGACAGGAAACTCCTACGAGCAGTACTTC

V gene: TRBV27
D gene: TRBD1
J gene: TRBJ1-5
clone size: -
CDR3 protein: CASRTGTGSQPQHF
CDR3 DNA: TGTGCCAGCAGAACCGGGACAGGGTCCCAGCCCCAGCATTTT

V gene: TRBV5-1
D gene: TRBD2
J gene: TRBJ2-1
clone size: -
CDR3 protein: CASSLERGTEEAYNEQFF
CDR3 DNA: TGCGCCAGCAGCTTGGAGCGGGGCACGGAAGAGGCGTACAATGAGCAGTTCTTC

V gene: TRBV6-6
D gene: -
J gene: TRBJ1-2
clone size: -
CDR3 protein: CASSYDTGASLGYTF
CDR3 DNA: TGTGCCAGCAGTTACGATACGGGAGCGTCACTTGGCTACACCTTC

V gene: TRBV9
D gene: -
J gene: TRBJ2-3
clone size: -
CDR3 protein: CASSGDASPDTQYF
CDR3 DNA: TGTGCCAGCTCCGGGGATGCATCACCAGATACGCAGTATTTT

V gene: TRBV2
D gene: -
J gene: TRBJ2-4
clone size: -
CDR3 protein: CASSERQGENIQYF
CDR3 DNA: TGTGCCAGCAGTGAAAGGCAGGGCGAAAACATTCAGTACTTC

V gene: TRBV18
D gene: TRBD2
J gene: TRBJ2-1
clone size: -
CDR3 protein: CASSPGLDDEQFF
CDR3 DNA: TGTGCCAGCTCGCCCGGACTAGACGATGAGCAGTTCTTC

V gene: TRBV27
D gene: -
J gene: TRBJ1-2
clone size: -
CDR3 protein: CASSPTRILPPYGYTF
CDR3 DNA: TGTGCCAGCAGCCCAACGCGGATACTGCCGCCGTATGGCTACACCTTC

V gene: TRBV4-1
D gene: -
J gene: TRBJ2-1
clone size: many
CDR3 protein: CASSQRTDNEQFF
CDR3 DNA: TGCGCCAGCAGCCAGCGGACAGACAATGAGCAGTTCTTC

V gene: TRBV5-6
D gene: -
J gene: TRBJ1-1
clone size: once
CDR3 protein: CASSLYPVLNTEAFF
CDR3 DNA: TGTGCCAGCAGCTTGTACCCGGTTTTGAACACTGAAGCTTTCTTT

V gene: TRBV9
D gene: -
J gene: TRBJ1-1
clone size: -
CDR3 protein: CASSVGTASPDTEAFF
CDR3 DNA: TGTGCCAGCAGCGTAGGAACAGCCTCTCCGGACACTGAAGCTTTCTTT

V gene: TRBV27
D gene: -
J gene: TRBJ1-1
clone size: -
CDR3 protein: CASSLKFGGGRNTEAFF
CDR3 DNA: TGTGCCAGCAGTTTAAAATTTGGAGGAGGGAGGAACACTGAAGCTTTCTTT

V gene: TRBV5-4
D gene: -
J gene: TRBJ1-2
clone size: -
CDR3 protein: CASSAGGVGYGYTF
CDR3 DNA: TGTGCCAGCAGCGCGGGGGGGGTTGGCTATGGCTACACCTTC

V gene: TRBV5-3
D gene: -
J gene: TRBJ1-2
clone size: -
CDR3 protein: CARTRREPNYGYTF
CDR3 DNA: TGTGCCAGAACGCGCCGGGAACCTAACTATGGCTACACCTTC

V gene: TRBV7-9
D gene: TRBD1
J gene: TRBJ1-1
clone size: -
CDR3 protein: CASSNGGGGMNTEAFF
CDR3 DNA: TGTGCCAGCAGCAACGGAGGAGGGGGCATGAACACTGAAGCTTTCTTT

V gene: TRBV5-4
D gene: -
J gene: TRBJ1-1
clone size: -
CDR3 protein: CASSPSGGFTEAFF
CDR3 DNA: TGTGCCAGCAGCCCCTCGGGGGGTTTCACTGAAGCTTTCTTT

V gene: TRBV9
D gene: TRBD2
J gene: TRBJ2-5
clone size: -
CDR3 protein: CASSTRGSGGETQYF
CDR3 DNA: TGTGCCAGCAGCACCCGGGGTAGCGGGGGGGAGACCCAGTACTTC

V gene: TRBV4-1
D gene: -
J gene: TRBJ2-7
clone size: -
CDR3 protein: CASSHPGRTYEQYF
CDR3 DNA: TGCGCCAGCAGCCACCCCGGGAGAACCTACGAGCAGTACTTC

V gene: TRBV10-3
D gene: -
J gene: TRBJ2-7
clone size: once
CDR3 protein: CATSGGGKEYEQYF
CDR3 DNA: TGTGCCACCTCGGGAGGGGGCAAAGAGTACGAGCAGTACTTC

V gene: TRBV2
D gene: -
J gene: TRBJ1-6
clone size: -
CDR3 protein: CASSAGTSLYSPLHF
CDR3 DNA: TGTGCCAGCAGTGCAGGGACATCATTATATTCACCCCTCCACTTT

V gene: TRBV18
D gene: TRBD1
J gene: TRBJ1-2
clone size: -
CDR3 protein: CASSPLDRESYTF
CDR3 DNA: TGTGCCAGCTCACCTCTGGACAGGGAGAGCTACACCTTC

V gene: TRBV6-1
D gene: -
J gene: TRBJ2-2
clone size: once
CDR3 protein: CASSVRQGGTGELFF
CDR3 DNA: TGTGCCAGCAGTGTGCGGCAGGGTGGCACCGGGGAGCTGTTTTTT

V gene: TRBV11-2
D gene: TRBD2
J gene: TRBJ2-1
clone size: -
CDR3 protein: CASSPPPGLAGGKGEQFF
CDR3 DNA: TGTGCCAGCAGCCCGCCTCCGGGACTAGCGGGAGGAAAAGGTGAGCAGTTCTTC

V gene: TRBV27
D gene: TRBD1
J gene: TRBJ2-2
clone size: -
CDR3 protein: CASSFSGTGTGELFF
CDR3 DNA: TGTGCCAGCAGTTTTTCCGGGACAGGAACCGGGGAGCTGTTTTTT

V gene: TRBV9
D gene: TRBD2
J gene: TRBJ2-3
clone size: -
CDR3 protein: CASSVEVAGGFTDTQYF
CDR3 DNA: TGTGCCAGCAGCGTAGAGGTAGCGGGGGGATTCACAGATACGCAGTATTTT

V gene: TRBV2
D gene: TRBD1
J gene: TRBJ1-3
clone size: few
CDR3 protein: CASSVPGTGAGNTIYF
CDR3 DNA: TGTGCCAGCAGTGTGCCCGGGACAGGTGCTGGAAACACCATATATTTT

V gene: TRBV5-4
D gene: -
J gene: TRBJ2-3
clone size: -
CDR3 protein: CASSSHWGASTDTQYF
CDR3 DNA: TGTGCCAGCAGCTCTCATTGGGGCGCGAGCACAGATACGCAGTATTTT

V gene: TRBV19
D gene: TRBD1
J gene: TRBJ1-1
clone size: -
CDR3 protein: CASHSEGATEPMNTEAFF
CDR3 DNA: TGTGCCAGTCACTCGGAGGGGGCGACAGAACCCATGAACACTGAAGCTTTCTTT

V gene: TRBV19
D gene: TRBD1
J gene: TRBJ1-5
clone size: -
CDR3 protein: CASSTTGGGQPQHF
CDR3 DNA: TGTGCCAGTAGCACGACAGGGGGCGGGCAGCCCCAGCATTTT

V gene: TRBV5-1
D gene: TRBD1
J gene: TRBJ1-1
clone size: once
CDR3 protein: CASSLSGGTEAFF
CDR3 DNA: TGCGCCAGCAGCTTGTCAGGGGGCACTGAAGCTTTCTTT

V gene: TRBV27
D gene: TRBD1
J gene: TRBJ1-2
clone size: few
CDR3 protein: CASSSLGTGEYSAHGYTF
CDR3 DNA: TGTGCCAGCAGTTCCCTCGGGACAGGGGAATATTCGGCTCATGGCTACACCTTC

V gene: TRBV9
D gene: TRBD2
J gene: TRBJ2-1
clone size: -
CDR3 protein: CASSVLGAGGQDEQFF
CDR3 DNA: TGTGCCAGCAGCGTTCTGGGAGCGGGAGGACAGGATGAGCAGTTCTTC

V gene: TRBV18
D gene: TRBD1
J gene: TRBJ1-3
clone size: -
CDR3 protein: CASAGQGGFGNTIYF
CDR3 DNA: TGTGCCAGCGCGGGACAGGGTGGCTTTGGAAACACCATATATTTT

V gene: TRBV6-5
D gene: -
J gene: TRBJ1-2
clone size: -
CDR3 protein: CASSYEGTYGYTF
CDR3 DNA: TGTGCCAGCAGTTATGAGGGAACCTATGGCTACACCTTC

V gene: TRBV6-5
D gene: TRBD1
J gene: TRBJ2-1
clone size: -
CDR3 protein: CASSQDRVKEQFF
CDR3 DNA: TGTGCCAGCAGCCAGGACAGGGTGAAGGAGCAGTTCTTC

V gene: TRBV9
D gene: TRBD2
J gene: TRBJ2-5
clone size: -
CDR3 protein: CASSGGLAGGPRQETQYF
CDR3 DNA: TGTGCCAGCAGCGGGGGACTAGCGGGAGGCCCCCGCCAAGAGACCCAGTACTTC

V gene: TRBV2
D gene: -
J gene: TRBJ1-1
clone size: -
CDR3 protein: CASKSGTEAFF
CDR3 DNA: TGTGCCAGCAAGAGTGGCACTGAAGCTTTCTTT

V gene: TRBV7-6
D gene: TRBD2
J gene: TRBJ2-2
clone size: -
CDR3 protein: CASSLSPLAGTGELFF
CDR3 DNA: TGTGCCAGCAGCTTATCCCCCCTAGCGGGGACCGGGGAGCTGTTTTTT

V gene: TRBV28
D gene: -
J gene: TRBJ2-7
clone size: -
CDR3 protein: CASSLGTPLSYEQYF
CDR3 DNA: TGTGCCAGCAGTTTGGGGACTCCCCTCTCCTACGAGCAGTACTTC

V gene: TRBV27
D gene: TRBD1
J gene: TRBJ1-5
clone size: -
CDR3 protein: CASSPGTGGQPQHF
CDR3 DNA: TGTGCCAGCAGCCCTGGGACAGGAGGTCAGCCCCAGCATTTT

V gene: TRBV19
D gene: TRBD1
J gene: TRBJ1-2
clone size: -
CDR3 protein: CASSPAGGGPRYGYTF
CDR3 DNA: TGTGCCAGTAGTCCCGCGGGAGGGGGCCCGCGGTATGGCTACACCTTC

V gene: TRBV18
D gene: -
J gene: TRBJ2-3
clone size: -
CDR3 protein: CASSPLGGGTDTQYF
CDR3 DNA: TGTGCCAGCTCACCACTTGGCGGGGGCACAGATACGCAGTATTTT

V gene: TRBV5-1
D gene: TRBD1
J gene: TRBJ1-2
clone size: -
CDR3 protein: CASSPEGGTSYGYTF
CDR3 DNA: TGCGCCAGCAGCCCCGAAGGGGGCACCAGCTATGGCTACACCTTC

V gene: TRBV19
D gene: -
J gene: TRBJ1-4
clone size: -
CDR3 protein: CASSIQDNEKLFF
CDR3 DNA: TGTGCCAGTAGTATCCAGGATAATGAAAAACTGTTTTTT

V gene: TRBV30
D gene: -
J gene: TRBJ2-1
clone size: -
CDR3 protein: CAWGREVEQFF
CDR3 DNA: TGTGCCTGGGGCAGGGAGGTTGAGCAGTTCTTC

V gene: TRBV5-1
D gene: TRBD1
J gene: TRBJ1-1
clone size: -
CDR3 protein: CASSLDGQVRTEAFF
CDR3 DNA: TGCGCCAGCAGCTTAGATGGACAGGTGAGAACTGAAGCTTTCTTT

V gene: TRBV30
D gene: -
J gene: TRBJ1-2
clone size: once
CDR3 protein: CAWSALLGRQAKGGYTF
CDR3 DNA: TGTGCCTGGAGTGCCCTCCTGGGGCGGCAGGCTAAGGGTGGCTACACCTTC

V gene: TRBV14
D gene: -
J gene: TRBJ1-2
clone size: -
CDR3 protein: CASSQVSGPYGYTF
CDR3 DNA: TGTGCCAGCAGCCAAGTAAGCGGACCATATGGCTACACCTTC

V gene: TRBV19
D gene: TRBD2
J gene: TRBJ2-3
clone size: -
CDR3 protein: CASSIGLAVPDTQYF
CDR3 DNA: TGTGCCAGTAGTATAGGACTAGCGGTTCCAGATACGCAGTATTTT

V gene: TRBV12-5
D gene: -
J gene: TRBJ1-1
clone size: -
CDR3 protein: CASGFGGAEAFF
CDR3 DNA: TGTGCTAGTGGTTTCGGAGGAGCCGAAGCTTTCTTT

V gene: TRBV6-5
D gene: -
J gene: TRBJ1-1
clone size: -
CDR3 protein: CASKIGPEAFF
CDR3 DNA: TGTGCCAGCAAAATCGGTCCGGAAGCTTTCTTT